The 22 T cell receptor beta chains listed next were all sequenced from one sample in a study of OX40 agonist ivuxolimab in advanced cancers. The table came from immunoSEQ multiplex PCR; TCRdb's copy has only in-frame clones and leaves some out. The sample has 77,000 or so clones, 84% seen once. Specimen: CD4+ or CD8+ T cells sorted from blood, collected in a trial of the OX40 agonist ivuxolimab. These receptors all stem from an adult with an advanced solid tumor such as melanoma, head and neck, liver or kidney cancer.

The gene calls are TRBV27 and TRBJ2-6; D not certain. V dropped 6 bases and J dropped 0 bases, with 15 bases sitting between them. The CDR3 has 17 residues. In germline, CDR1 is MNHEY, CDR2 SMNVEV (reference sequence). The DNA for the CDR3 is TGTGCCAGCAGGCTTTCGGGCGGCTCCTCTGGGGCCAACGTCCTGACTTTC. This sequence encodes CASRLSGGSSGANVLTF.

The rearrangement uses TRBV7-9 and TRBJ2-5; 8 nucleotides match TRBD1. J was trimmed by 2 bases and V by 5 bases; bases with no gene match: 4. Germline CDR1 and CDR2: SEHNR and FQNEAQ (reference sequence). The CDR3 extends over 14 amino acids. The CDR3 loop reads CASSRRTGQETQYF. The CDR3 DNA reads TGTGCCAGCAGCAGGAGGACAGGGCAAGAGACCCAGTACTTC.

This chain's CDR3 is CASSRRQPTYEQYF. The DNA of the CDR3 is TGTGCCAGCAGTCGGCGACAGCCCACCTACGAGCAGTACTTC. This chain joins TRBV5-4 and TRBJ2-7; a possible D gene is TRBD1 (5 bases). This CDR3 spans 14 amino acids. Trimming cost V 5 bases and J 2 bases, with 14 bases left between them. From germline, CDR1 is SGHNT and CDR2 YYREEE (reference sequence).

The gene calls are TRBV11-3 and TRBJ2-7; no firm D call. The CDR3 has 13 residues. V was clipped by 2 bases and J by 2 bases, with 7 bases between them. Germline V gene data show CDR1 as SGHNT and CDR2 as YENEEA. CDR3: CASSLTETYEQYF. DNA of the CDR3: TGTGCCAGCAGCTTAACCGAGACCTACGAGCAGTACTTC.

The chain has TRBV6-5 and TRBJ2-4; either TRBD1 or TRBD2 may fit D (5 bases each). The V end was cut by 2 bases, the J end by 8 bases, with 16 bases between. The germline CDR1 and CDR2 sequences are MNHEY and SVGAGI. The CDR3 extends over 15 amino acids. Here the CDR3 reads CASSYRGQPRDIQYF. The CDR3 DNA reads TGTGCCAGCAGTTACCGGGGCCAGCCCAGAGACATTCAGTACTTC.

The chain is built from TRBV28 and TRBJ1-2, with D hard to call. V gave up 5 bases and J gave up 7 bases, with 14 bases separating them. CDR3 length equals 13 residues. The germline gives CDR1 MDHEN, CDR2 SYDVKM. Here the CDR3 DNA reads TGTGCCAGCAGTGCTGACGGACCTCGTGGCTACACCTTC. Protein product: CASSADGPRGYTF.

V gene TRBV5-1 combines with J gene TRBJ2-6; D unclear. Trimming removed 0 bases from V and 9 bases from J, with 13 bases in between. CDR1 is SGHRS, CDR2 YFSETQ, per germline. The CDR3 extends over 15 amino acids. The CDR3 reads CASSLAGQVVNVLTF. For the CDR3, the DNA is TGCGCCAGCAGCTTGGCAGGTCAGGTAGTCAACGTCCTGACTTTC.

The gene calls are TRBV7-2 and TRBJ2-7; no reliable D call. V lost 0 bases and J 0 bases, leaving 9 bases between the germline ends. Germline CDR1 and CDR2: SGHTA and FQGNSA. The CDR3 totals 15 residues. The chain's CDR3 is CASSLAPGSSYEQYF. CDR3 nucleotides: TGTGCCAGCAGCTTAGCGCCGGGTAGCTCCTACGAGCAGTACTTC.

This clone came up once. The rearrangement joins TRBV5-1 to TRBJ1-1; TRBD1 agrees at 8 bases. There are 14 residues in the CDR3. Germline values: CDR1 SGHRS, CDR2 YFSETQ. V gave up 6 bases and J gave up 4 bases; unmatched junction bases: 8. CDR3 region: CASNSDRASTEAFF. CDR3 sequence (DNA): TGCGCCAGCAACTCGGACAGGGCCTCCACTGAAGCTTTCTTT.

This clone was found a few times. The chain couples TRBV19 to TRBJ2-7; D unclear. The CDR3 has 13 amino acids. V was shortened by 8 bases and J by 6 bases, with 17 bases between the two germline ends. Germline V gene data show CDR1 as LNHDA and CDR2 as SQIVND (reference sequence). The CDR3: CASGNVGSVEQYF. The CDR3 DNA reads as TGTGCCAGTGGCAACGTGGGCAGCGTCGAGCAGTACTTC.

The gene calls are TRBV6-5 and TRBJ2-1; unclear D gene. The germline V gene encodes CDR1 MNHEY and CDR2 SVGAGI. This CDR3 region has 15 residues. The V end was cut by 7 bases, the J end by 6 bases, with 19 bases between. The CDR3 DNA follows: TGTGCCAGCACATCGGCGGACCCGCTTAGCAATGAGCAGTTCTTC. Translated: CASTSADPLSNEQFF.

The chain has TRBV28 and TRBJ2-1; D may be TRBD1 (6 bases). The V end lost 6 bases, the J end lost 2 bases, and 8 bases lay between the germline ends. Germline-derived CDR1 and CDR2 are MDHEN and SYDVKM. The length of the CDR3 is 13 residues. Here the CDR3 DNA reads TGTGCCAGCAGCGGGACAACCTACAATGAGCAGTTCTTC. It specifies CASSGTTYNEQFF.

CDR3 DNA sequence: TGTGCCTGGAGCAATGTCAGAGATGGCTACACCTTC. This sequence encodes CAWSNVRDGYTF. This rearrangement joins TRBV30 to TRBJ1-2; D is uncertain. Germline V gives CDR1 GTSNPN, CDR2 SVGIG (reference sequence). The length of the CDR3 is 12 residues. Trimming took 3 bases from V and 6 from J, leaving 11 bases between them. Filled out from reference TRBV30 and TRBJ1-2, the complete variable domain reads SQTIHQWPATLVQPVGSPLSLECTVEGTSNPNLYWYRQAAGRGLQLLFYSVGIGQISSEVPQNLSASRPQDRQFILSSKKLLLSDSGFYLCAWSNVRDGYTFGSGTRLTVV.

The chain links TRBV7-5 to TRBJ1-4. TRBV7-5 is flagged as a pseudogene. The CDR3 extends over 15 amino acids. This chain's CDR3 is CARSSNGGIREKLFF. The CDR3 DNA is TGTGCCAGAAGCTCCAATGGAGGGATTCGTGAAAAACTGTTTTTT.

The CDR3, as DNA: TGTGCCAGCAGTTTCTCCGGGGGCAGCTCCTACGAGCAGTACTTC. Residues: CASSFSGGSSYEQYF. This chain joins TRBV6-5 and TRBJ2-7; D possibly matches TRBD1 or TRBD2 (6 bases each). In germline, CDR1 is MNHEY, CDR2 SVGAGI. The V and J ends lost 4 bases and 0 bases respectively, with 13 bases between them. The CDR3 totals 15 residues.

The rearrangement joins TRBV7-2 to TRBJ1-2; perhaps TRBD1 as D (5 bases). V was cut by 1 base and J by 3 bases, with 9 bases left in between. The CDR3 extends over 14 amino acids. Germline V CDR1 and CDR2: SGHTA, FQGNSA. The CDR3 loop is CASSLGQIHYGYTF. As DNA, the CDR3 is TGTGCCAGCAGCTTAGGACAGATACACTATGGCTACACCTTC.

The chain couples TRBV4-3 to TRBJ2-3, with D perhaps being TRBD1 or TRBD2 (5 bases each). Looked up from germline, CDR1 is LGHNA and CDR2 is YSLEER. V was clipped by 0 bases and J by 6 bases, with 10 bases between them. This CDR3 is 14 amino acids long. CDR3 nucleotide sequence: TGCGCCAGCAGCCAAGATAAGGGACGCGATACGCAGTATTTT. This encodes CASSQDKGRDTQYF.

This chain uses TRBV10-3 with TRBJ2-6; no firm D call. V lost 4 bases and J 2 bases, leaving 9 bases between the germline ends. The germline gives CDR1 ENHRY, CDR2 SYGVKD. This CDR3 is 15 amino acids long. Here the CDR3 reads CAISVQAPGANVLTF. The CDR3 bases are TGTGCCATCAGTGTCCAGGCTCCTGGGGCCAACGTCCTGACTTTC.

The chain links TRBV10-3 to TRBJ1-5; 7 bases fit TRBD1. J lost 0 bases, V lost 10 bases, and 12 bases had no gene match. Germline V lookup: CDR1 ENHRY, CDR2 SYGVKD. The CDR3 loop spans 16 amino acids. The CDR3 coding sequence is TGTGCCACTACAGGGAACAGGGGATATAGCAATCAGCCCCAGCATTTT. Translated: CATTGNRGYSNQPQHF.

This clone showed up just once. The V call is TRBV6-8, the J call TRBJ2-7; the D is unclear. This CDR3 is 13 amino acids long. The V gene lost 4 bases and the J gene lost 5 bases, with 12 bases spanning the gap. The germline gives CDR1 MNHGY, CDR2 SAAAGT. CDR3 in DNA: TGTGCCAGCAGTTCCCCACCCTTGGACGAGCAGTACTTC. It codes for CASSSPPLDEQYF.

This chain uses TRBV21-1 with TRBJ1-4; the D call in the table, TRBD1, was not verified against the DNA. TRBV21-1 is annotated as a pseudogene. The CDR3 is 17 amino acids. CDR3 DNA: TGTGCCAGCAGCAAGGGGGACAGCAATTCAACTAATGAAAAACTGTTTTTT. Translation: CASSKGDSNSTNEKLFF.

The genes are TRBV7-9 and TRBJ2-3; 8 bases match TRBD1. Germline values: CDR1 SEHNR, CDR2 FQNEAQ (reference sequence). With V trimmed by 5 bases and J by 1 base, 8 bases remained unmatched. This CDR3 spans 16 amino acids. The CDR3 reads CASSPQDRVGTDTQYF. The DNA of the CDR3 is TGTGCCAGCAGCCCCCAGGACAGGGTCGGCACAGATACGCAGTATTTT.